The 19 T cell receptor beta chains given below trace back to one sample, sequenced in a study of cytomegalovirus exposure and HLA in healthy donors. Primers for the PCR totalled 60 Vbeta and 13 Jbeta. Here immunoSEQ multiplex PCR was the method, and the copy in TCRdb shows in-frame clones only, minus some. The sample consists of approximately 140,000 clones, roughly 86% of them appearing once. Sequenced material: PBMCs. These receptors all stem from a middle-aged woman in good health and CMV-seronegative.

In this sample, this clone turned up many times. The J gene is TRBJ2-7, the V gene TRBV11-3; D remains unclear. This CDR3 has 12 residues. CDR1 and CDR2 from the germline V gene are SGHNT and YENEEA. V was trimmed by 3 bases and J by 4 bases, leaving 7 bases between them. This CDR3 is CASSFDRYEQYF. CDR3 DNA: TGTGCCAGCAGCTTTGATCGGTACGAGCAGTACTTC.

This chain joins TRBV19 and TRBJ2-1, with unresolved D. This CDR3 is built from 14 residues. Germline V lookup: CDR1 LNHDA, CDR2 SQIVND (reference sequence). The V end was cut by 2 bases, the J end by 3 bases, with 8 bases between. In DNA form, the CDR3 reads TGTGCCAGTAGTATACAGTTGTTCTACAATGAGCAGTTCTTC. Encoded protein: CASSIQLFYNEQFF.

This clone has just a few counts. The chain joins TRBV4-2 to TRBJ1-6; D not resolved. CDR1 is LGHNA and CDR2 is YNFKEQ in the germline V gene. V was clipped by 4 bases and J by 5 bases, with 12 bases between them. The CDR3 length is 15 residues. The CDR3 sequence: CASSPRETHNSPLHF. CDR3 DNA sequence: TGTGCCAGCAGCCCCCGGGAGACGCATAATTCACCCCTCCACTTT.

This chain connects TRBV7-3 to TRBJ2-1; 11 bases are shared with TRBD2. With 3 bases clipped from V and 4 bases from J, the junction kept 5 bases outside the gene matches. Germline assignment: CDR1 SGHTA and CDR2 FQGTGA. This CDR3 region has 16 residues. The CDR3 here is CASSLLAGGQYNEQFF. The CDR3 DNA reads as TGTGCCAGCAGCTTGCTAGCGGGAGGCCAATACAATGAGCAGTTCTTC.

This clone was seen only a few times. The gene calls are TRBV4-1 and TRBJ1-2, with D possibly TRBD1 on 6 matching bases. The CDR3 runs 14 residues. Trimming removed 2 bases from V and 7 bases from J, with 14 bases in between. Germline CDR1 MGHRA, CDR2 YSYEKL. CDR3 sequence (DNA): TGCGCCAGCAGCCAATTGGACAGTAGAAGTGGCTACACCTTC. Encoded protein: CASSQLDSRSGYTF.

The genes are TRBV7-9 and TRBJ2-7; D is undetermined. CDR1 and CDR2 (germline): SEHNR, FQNEAQ (reference sequence). CDR3 length: 14 residues. The V gene lost 0 bases and the J gene lost 0 bases, with 6 bases spanning the gap. The CDR3 loop reads CASSLALSSYEQYF. For the CDR3, the DNA is TGTGCCAGCAGCTTAGCACTGAGCTCCTACGAGCAGTACTTC.

This clone has only one observation. The chain couples TRBV9 to TRBJ1-5; D is possibly TRBD1 (6 bases). Trimming shortened V by 3 bases and J by 7 bases, and 17 bases separated the two germline ends. CDR3 length equals 15 residues. Germline V gene lookup returns CDR1 SGDLS and CDR2 YYNGEE. In DNA, the CDR3 is TGTGCCAGCAGCGCCACAAAGGGGGAGGGCCAGCCCCAGCATTTT. Translated, it gives CASSATKGEGQPQHF.

The gene calls are TRBV4-3 and TRBJ2-3, with 14 bases identical to TRBD2. Germline V gene data show CDR1 as LGHNA and CDR2 as YSLEER. The V and J ends lost 3 bases and 2 bases, in that order; junction bases with no gene match: 7. The CDR3 has 18 amino acids. In nucleotides, the CDR3 is TGCGCCAGCAGCCAGCGACTAGCGGGAGGGGATTCCACAGATACGCAGTATTTT. Residues: CASSQRLAGGDSTDTQYF.

CDR3 in amino acids: CASSDSGLAASYEQYF. The CDR3 DNA sequence: TGCGCCAGCAGCGACAGCGGACTAGCGGCCTCCTACGAGCAGTACTTC. The rearrangement joins TRBV10-2 to TRBJ2-7; TRBD2 agrees at 10 bases. Germline lookup yields CDR1 WSHSY and CDR2 SAAADI. The junction had 8 bases not matched to a gene; V was cut back by 6 bases and J by 0 bases. This CDR3 is 16 amino acids long.

The chain is built from TRBV5-1 and TRBJ2-7; 7 bases fit TRBD1. CDR3 length: 15 amino acids. The V segment lost 0 bases and the J segment 4 bases; nucleotides outside the gene matches: 7. Germline V gene lookup returns CDR1 SGHRS and CDR2 YFSETQ. Written as DNA, the CDR3 is TGCGCCAGCAGCTTGGTGACAGGGAGTTCGTACGAGCAGTACTTC. Residues: CASSLVTGSSYEQYF.

This chain joins TRBV28 and TRBJ1-1; D perhaps matches TRBD1 (6 bases). CDR1 is MDHEN and CDR2 is SYDVKM in the germline V gene. V lost 1 base and J 11 bases, leaving 14 bases between the germline ends. This CDR3 region has 13 residues. The CDR3 region is CASSLLGGVGAFF. DNA for the CDR3: TGTGCCAGCAGTTTATTAGGGGGAGTGGGGGCTTTCTTT.

The rearrangement uses TRBV21-1 and TRBJ2-1; TRBD2 reflects the table's D call only, with no check against the DNA. TRBV21-1 is recorded as a pseudogene. The CDR3 totals 17 residues. CDR3: CASSKVGVAGGYNEQFF. CDR3 nucleotide sequence: TGTGCCAGCAGCAAAGTTGGGGTAGCGGGAGGGTACAATGAGCAGTTCTTC.

This clone was seen only once. This rearrangement joins TRBV6-5 to TRBJ2-7, with TRBD1 matching over 9 bases. J was trimmed by 5 bases and V by 2 bases; bases with no gene match: 7. The CDR3 loop spans 15 amino acids. Germline V gene data show CDR1 as MNHEY and CDR2 as SVGAGI. The CDR3 spells CASSYQDRGGNEQYF. In DNA form, the CDR3 reads TGTGCCAGCAGTTACCAGGACAGGGGCGGGAACGAGCAGTACTTC.

The J gene is TRBJ2-2, the V gene TRBV5-1; D is unclear. Germline lookup yields CDR1 SGHRS and CDR2 YFSETQ. With 1 base removed from V and 1 base from J, the gap between germline ends came to 8 bases. There are 15 residues in the CDR3. CDR3 DNA: TGCGCCAGCAGCTTGTTTGCAGAGAACACCGGGGAGCTGTTTTTT. Protein product: CASSLFAENTGELFF.

The chain uses TRBV29-1 and TRBJ2-7, with 8 bases fitting TRBD2. Germline loops: CDR1 SQVTM, CDR2 ANQGSEA. The V segment lost 7 bases and the J segment 0 bases; nucleotides outside the gene matches: 5. This CDR3 region has 13 residues. This chain's CDR3 is CSAIAGLSYEQYF. For the CDR3, the DNA is TGCAGCGCCATAGCGGGACTCTCCTACGAGCAGTACTTC.

This clone showed up just once. The chain combines TRBV2 with TRBJ2-5; D might be TRBD1 (8 bases). The V end lost 5 bases, the J end lost 2 bases, and 15 bases lay between the germline ends. Looked up from germline, CDR1 is SNHLY and CDR2 is FYNNEI. This CDR3 has 15 residues. The CDR3 DNA is TGTGCCAGCAGTCAACAGGGGGGGAAACAAGAGACCCAGTACTTC. It encodes CASSQQGGKQETQYF.

This clone was seen just once. The V gene is TRBV6-9, the J gene TRBJ2-5; D is possibly TRBD2 (6 bases). The CDR3 length is 15 residues. CDR1 is MNHGY, CDR2 SVAAGI, per germline. Trimming removed 9 bases at V and 3 bases at J, with 20 bases between. CDR3 amino acids: CARPSVAGKKETQYF. The CDR3 region has the DNA TGTGCCAGACCCTCGGTGGCGGGAAAGAAAGAGACCCAGTACTTC.

This clone has a handful of counts. The chain combines TRBV7-9 with TRBJ1-4, with D possibly TRBD1 on 5 matching bases. The V gene's germline CDR1 is SEHNR and CDR2 FQNEAQ (reference sequence). The length of the CDR3 is 13 residues. The germline V and J ends were trimmed by 6 bases and 8 bases, with 13 bases remaining between them. CDR3: CASSWNRQEKLFF. The CDR3 DNA reads as TGTGCCAGCAGTTGGAACCGACAGGAAAAACTGTTTTTT.

This chain uses TRBV21-1 with TRBJ2-3; the table's D call, TRBD2, was not checked against the DNA. TRBV21-1 constitutes a pseudogene. The CDR3 has 14 amino acids. The CDR3 region has the DNA TGTGCCAGCAGCAGGGGCGGGAGGGAATGGGGGGAGTATTTT. It yields the protein CASSRGGREWGEYF.